These 8 T cell receptor beta chains share one sample of origin, sequenced in a study of metastatic and nonmetastatic thyroid tumors. TCRdb re-clonotyped the PCR reads via MiXCR. The sample comprises roughly 24,000 clones, roughly 18% of which are singletons, and under 3% rests with the top ten. Ahead of thyroid surgery, no patient had received treatment of any kind. Source material: adjacent normal tissue. Receptors were obtained from a male donor with papillary thyroid cancer or a benign thyroid nodule (not recorded which). Some clones in this sample may be carry-over from other donors' samples.

This clone was detected ten times or more. This chain links TRBV4-3 with TRBJ1-5; 8 positions agree with TRBD1. With V trimmed by 1 base and J by 4 bases, 3 bases remained unmatched. This CDR3 is built from 15 residues. Looked up from germline, CDR1 is LGHNA and CDR2 is YSLEER. CDR3 region: CASSQGTGLNQPQHF. The CDR3 DNA is TGCGCCAGCAGCCAAGGGACAGGGTTGAATCAGCCCCAGCATTTT.

This clone appeared a few times. V and J are TRBV5-4 and TRBJ2-1; D tentatively reads TRBD1 or TRBD2 (5 bases each). The CDR3 sequence is 15 residues long. CDR1 is SGHNT, CDR2 YYREEE, per germline (reference sequence). Trimming stripped 2 bases from V and 2 bases from J, with 11 bases between. The CDR3 DNA reads TGTGCCAGCAGCTTAGAGGGGTACACCTACAATGAGCAGTTCTTC. Translation: CASSLEGYTYNEQFF.

Many counts were recorded for this clone. The chain carries TRBV12-3 or TRBV12-4 and TRBJ2-7; unclear D gene. The CDR3 totals 14 residues. Trimming pared 3 bases from V and 9 bases from J, leaving 18 bases between. The CDR3 coding sequence is TGTGCCAGCAGTTTCATCGCGGCCGCAAAAGGGCAGTACTTC. Protein: CASSFIAAAKGQYF.

This clone is medium-sized by share. V is TRBV12-3 or TRBV12-4 and J is TRBJ2-3; 9 bases are a match to TRBD2. The CDR3 is made up of 17 amino acids. With V trimmed by 3 bases and J by 0 bases, 7 bases remained unmatched. CDR3 protein: CASSFAGGPGSTDTQYF. DNA for the CDR3: TGTGCCAGCAGTTTCGCGGGGGGGCCAGGGAGCACAGATACGCAGTATTTT.

By proportion, this clone is medium-sized. Other DNA sequences of this sample code for an identical CDR3. The chain has TRBV12-3 or TRBV12-4 and TRBJ2-2; D perhaps matches TRBD2 (5 bases). V dropped 7 bases and J dropped 1 base, with 13 bases sitting between them. The CDR3 has 15 residues. This CDR3 is CASTGEAENTGELFF. CDR3 coding DNA: TGTGCCAGCACTGGGGAAGCGGAGAACACCGGGGAGCTGTTTTTT.

This clone is labeled medium-sized. The chain carries TRBV6-6 and TRBJ1-2, with D unclear. CDR1 MNHNY and CDR2 SVGAGI come from the germline V gene (reference sequence). With 0 bases removed from V and 4 bases from J, the gap between germline ends came to 9 bases. The CDR3 extends over 14 amino acids. The chain's CDR3 is CASSYSGTLYGYTF. CDR3 nucleotides: TGTGCCAGCAGTTACTCTGGCACCCTCTATGGCTACACCTTC.

This clone has a count of ten or more. The rearrangement links TRBV10-3 to TRBJ2-2; TRBD2 aligns across 11 bases. Trimming removed 10 bases from V and 4 bases from J; junction bases left unmatched: 5. This CDR3 comprises 14 residues. CDR1 and CDR2 from the germline V gene are ENHRY and SYGVKD. CDR3 amino acids: CASGTSGPTGELFF. The CDR3 DNA reads TGTGCCAGCGGGACTAGCGGACCCACCGGGGAGCTGTTTTTT.

With regard to this clone: This sequence may be a read error, since a much larger clone differs from it by one base. This rearrangement joins TRBV5-6 to TRBJ2-7; 10 bases match TRBD2. Trimming at V came to 6 bases and at J to 3 bases, leaving 9 bases not matched to a gene. This CDR3 region has 15 residues. Germline loops: CDR1 SGHDT, CDR2 YYEEEE. The CDR3 spells CASNFSGGPFYEQYF. Written as DNA, the CDR3 is TGTGCCAGCAACTTTAGCGGGGGGCCTTTCTACGAGCAGTACTTC.